This T cell receptor (beta chain) appears in the sequencing data of a study of T-cell memory formation after mild COVID-19. TCRdb passed the 5' RACE reads through MiXCR, listing each CDR3 protein once. The profile shows around 300,000 distinct CDR3 sequences, over 7% of them singletons. Germline V gene sequence: CDR1 MNHNS, CDR2 SASEGT. The CDR3 sequence is 10 residues long. V dropped 6 bases and J dropped 5 bases, with 4 bases sitting between them. The specimen sequenced was PBMCs or a T cell subset sorted from them (not recorded which). The sequence was obtained from a man between 18 and 35 years old who had mild COVID-19 (a few samples of this study predate the infection). Cell type and time point are not known. The rearrangement joins TRBV6-1 to TRBJ1-1; D unclear. CDR3 in DNA: TGTGCCAGCAGCTCTACTGAAGCTTTCTTT. As protein: CASSSTEAFF.